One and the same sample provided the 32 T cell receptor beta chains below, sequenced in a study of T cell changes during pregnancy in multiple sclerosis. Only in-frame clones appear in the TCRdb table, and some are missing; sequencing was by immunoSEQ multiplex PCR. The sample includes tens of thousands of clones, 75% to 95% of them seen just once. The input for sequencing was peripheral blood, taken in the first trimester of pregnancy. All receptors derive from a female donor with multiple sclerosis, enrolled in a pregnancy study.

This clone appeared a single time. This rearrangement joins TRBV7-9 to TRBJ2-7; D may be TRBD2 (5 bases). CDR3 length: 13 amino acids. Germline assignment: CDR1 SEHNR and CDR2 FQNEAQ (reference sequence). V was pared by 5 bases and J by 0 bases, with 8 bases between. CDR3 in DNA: TGTGCCAGCAGCCCGGGATTCTCCTACGAGCAGTACTTC. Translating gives CASSPGFSYEQYF.

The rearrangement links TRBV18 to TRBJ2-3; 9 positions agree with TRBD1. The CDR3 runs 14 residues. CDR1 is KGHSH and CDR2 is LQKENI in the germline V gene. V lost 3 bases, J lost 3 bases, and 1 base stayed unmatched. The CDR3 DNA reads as TGTGCCAGCTCACCGACAGGGGGGACAGATACGCAGTATTTT. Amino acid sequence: CASSPTGGTDTQYF. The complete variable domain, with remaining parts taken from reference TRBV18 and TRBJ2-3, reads NAGVMQNPRHLVRRRGQEARLRCSPMKGHSHVYWYRQLPEEGLKFMVYLQKENIIDESGMPKERFSAEFPKEGPSILRIQQVVRGDSAAYFCASSPTGGTDTQYFGPGTRLTVL.

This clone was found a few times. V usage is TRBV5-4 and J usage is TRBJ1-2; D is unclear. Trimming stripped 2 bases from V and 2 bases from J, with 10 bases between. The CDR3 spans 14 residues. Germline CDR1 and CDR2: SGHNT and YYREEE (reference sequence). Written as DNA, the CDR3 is TGTGCCAGCAGCTTTGTATCAGAAAACTATGGCTACACCTTC. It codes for CASSFVSENYGYTF.

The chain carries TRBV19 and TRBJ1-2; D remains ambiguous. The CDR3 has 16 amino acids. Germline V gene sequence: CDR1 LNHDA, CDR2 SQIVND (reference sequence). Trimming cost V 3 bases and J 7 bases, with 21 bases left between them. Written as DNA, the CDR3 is TGTGCCAGTAGTATCCCCCTGGTGCGGGGAGTTCTTGGCTACACCTTC. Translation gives CASSIPLVRGVLGYTF.

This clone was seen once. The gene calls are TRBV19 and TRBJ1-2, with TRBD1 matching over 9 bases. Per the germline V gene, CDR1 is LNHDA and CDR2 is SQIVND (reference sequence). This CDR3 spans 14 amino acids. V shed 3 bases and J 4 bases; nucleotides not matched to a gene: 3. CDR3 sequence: CASSMSGQGYGYTF. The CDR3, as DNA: TGTGCCAGTAGTATGTCGGGACAGGGCTATGGCTACACCTTC.

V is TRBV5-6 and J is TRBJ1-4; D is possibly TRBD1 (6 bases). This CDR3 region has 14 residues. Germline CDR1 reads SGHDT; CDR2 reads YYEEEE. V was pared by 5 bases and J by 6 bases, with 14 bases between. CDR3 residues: CASRRGRGDEKLFF. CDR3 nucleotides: TGTGCCAGCAGACGGGGGCGGGGGGATGAAAAACTGTTTTTT.

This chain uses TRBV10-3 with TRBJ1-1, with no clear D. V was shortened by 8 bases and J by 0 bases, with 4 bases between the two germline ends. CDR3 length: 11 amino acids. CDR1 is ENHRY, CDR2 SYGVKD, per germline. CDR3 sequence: CAIRVNTEAFF. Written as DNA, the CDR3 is TGTGCCATCCGGGTGAACACTGAAGCTTTCTTT.

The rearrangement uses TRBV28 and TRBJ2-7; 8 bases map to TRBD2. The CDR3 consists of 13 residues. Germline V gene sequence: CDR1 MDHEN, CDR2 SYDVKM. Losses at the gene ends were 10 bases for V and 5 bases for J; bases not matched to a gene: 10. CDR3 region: CAIGRGGTDEQYF. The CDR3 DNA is TGTGCCATCGGACGGGGGGGTACTGACGAGCAGTACTTC.

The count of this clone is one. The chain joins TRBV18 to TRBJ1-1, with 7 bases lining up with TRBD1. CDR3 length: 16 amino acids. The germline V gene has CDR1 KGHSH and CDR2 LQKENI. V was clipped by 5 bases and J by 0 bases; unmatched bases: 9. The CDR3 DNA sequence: TGTGCCAGCTCAGGACAGGCCTTAAACATGAACACTGAAGCTTTCTTT. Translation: CASSGQALNMNTEAFF.

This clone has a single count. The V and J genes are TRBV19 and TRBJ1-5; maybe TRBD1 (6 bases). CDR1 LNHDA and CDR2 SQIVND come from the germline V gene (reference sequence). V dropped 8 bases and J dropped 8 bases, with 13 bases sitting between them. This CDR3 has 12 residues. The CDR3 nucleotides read TGTGCCAGTGGATACAGGGCGAAGCCCCAGCATTTT. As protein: CASGYRAKPQHF.

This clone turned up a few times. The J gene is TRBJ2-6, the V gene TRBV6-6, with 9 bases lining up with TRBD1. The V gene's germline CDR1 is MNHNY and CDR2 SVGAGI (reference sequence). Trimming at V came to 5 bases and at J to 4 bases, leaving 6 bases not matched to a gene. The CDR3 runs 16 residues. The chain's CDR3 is CASSRTGDGGANVLTF. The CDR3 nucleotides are TGTGCCAGCAGTAGGACAGGGGATGGAGGGGCCAACGTCCTGACTTTC.

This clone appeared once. The CDR3 DNA is TGTGCCAGCAGTGGGTGGGTTCAGGTCGCCTACGAGCAGTACTTC. Translation: CASSGWVQVAYEQYF. This rearrangement joins TRBV6-1 to TRBJ2-7; no reliable D call. Germline CDR1 is MNHNS and CDR2 is SASEGT. V lost 4 bases, J lost 2 bases, and 15 bases lay in between. The CDR3 has 15 residues.

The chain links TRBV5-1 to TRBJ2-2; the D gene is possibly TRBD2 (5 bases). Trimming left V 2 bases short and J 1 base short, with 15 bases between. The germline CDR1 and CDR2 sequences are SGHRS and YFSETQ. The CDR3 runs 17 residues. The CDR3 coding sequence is TGCGCCAGCAGCTTTTTGGCCGGGAACGGGAACACCGGGGAGCTGTTTTTT. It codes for CASSFLAGNGNTGELFF.

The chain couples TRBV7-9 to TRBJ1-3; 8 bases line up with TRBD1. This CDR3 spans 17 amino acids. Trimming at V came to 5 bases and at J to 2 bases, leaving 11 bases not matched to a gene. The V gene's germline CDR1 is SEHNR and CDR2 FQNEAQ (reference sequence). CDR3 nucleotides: TGTGCCAGCAGCCCTTACAGGGGGATGGTAGCTGGAAACACCATATATTTT. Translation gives CASSPYRGMVAGNTIYF.

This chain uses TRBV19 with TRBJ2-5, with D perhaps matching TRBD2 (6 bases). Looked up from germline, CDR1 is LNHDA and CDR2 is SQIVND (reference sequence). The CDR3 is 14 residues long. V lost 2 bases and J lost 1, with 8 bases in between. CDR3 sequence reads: CASSITGVQETQYF. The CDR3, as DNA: TGTGCCAGTAGTATAACGGGAGTCCAAGAGACCCAGTACTTC. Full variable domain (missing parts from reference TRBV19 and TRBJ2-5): DGGITQSPKYLFRKEGQNVTLSCEQNLNHDAMYWYRQDPGQGLRLIYYSQIVNDFQKGDIAEGYSVSREKKESFPLTVTSAQKNPTAFYLCASSITGVQETQYFGPGTRLLVL.

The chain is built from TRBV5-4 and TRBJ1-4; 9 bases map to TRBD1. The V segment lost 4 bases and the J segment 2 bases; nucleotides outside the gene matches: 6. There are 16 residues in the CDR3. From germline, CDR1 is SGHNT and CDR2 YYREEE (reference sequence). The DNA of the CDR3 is TGTGCCAGCAGCCCCGGGACAGGGAGGACTAATGAAAAACTGTTTTTT. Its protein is CASSPGTGRTNEKLFF.

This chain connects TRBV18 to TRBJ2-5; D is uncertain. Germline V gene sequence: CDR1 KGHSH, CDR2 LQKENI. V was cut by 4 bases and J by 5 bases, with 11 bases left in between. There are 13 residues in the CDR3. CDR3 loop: CASSRNMEETQYF. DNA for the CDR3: TGTGCCAGCTCACGGAATATGGAGGAGACCCAGTACTTC.

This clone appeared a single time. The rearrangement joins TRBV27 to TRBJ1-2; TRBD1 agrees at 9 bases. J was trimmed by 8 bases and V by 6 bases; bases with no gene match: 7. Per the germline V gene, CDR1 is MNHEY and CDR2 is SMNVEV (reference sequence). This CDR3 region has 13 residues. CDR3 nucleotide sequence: TGTGCCAGCAGCCCGACAGGGGGTAGGGGCTACACCTTC. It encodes CASSPTGGRGYTF.

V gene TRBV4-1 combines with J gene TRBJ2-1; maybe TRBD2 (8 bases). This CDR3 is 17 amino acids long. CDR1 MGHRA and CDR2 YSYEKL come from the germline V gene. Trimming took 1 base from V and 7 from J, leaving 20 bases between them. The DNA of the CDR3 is TGCGCCAGCAGCCAAGGATACGGGACTAGGGGGCTGAATGAGCAGTTCTTC. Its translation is CASSQGYGTRGLNEQFF.

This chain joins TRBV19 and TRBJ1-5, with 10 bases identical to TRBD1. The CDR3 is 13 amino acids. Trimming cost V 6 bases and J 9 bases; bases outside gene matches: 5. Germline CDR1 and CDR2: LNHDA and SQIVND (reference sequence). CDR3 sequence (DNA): TGTGCCAGTAGGCGACAGGGGGCTTGGCCCCAGCATTTT. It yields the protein CASRRQGAWPQHF.

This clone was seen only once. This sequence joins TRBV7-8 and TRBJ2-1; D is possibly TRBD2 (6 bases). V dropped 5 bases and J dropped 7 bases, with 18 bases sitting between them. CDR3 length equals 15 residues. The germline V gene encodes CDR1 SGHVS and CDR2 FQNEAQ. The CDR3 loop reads CASSNRRDGQNEQFF. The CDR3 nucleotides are TGTGCCAGCAGCAACCGGAGGGACGGCCAAAATGAGCAGTTCTTC.

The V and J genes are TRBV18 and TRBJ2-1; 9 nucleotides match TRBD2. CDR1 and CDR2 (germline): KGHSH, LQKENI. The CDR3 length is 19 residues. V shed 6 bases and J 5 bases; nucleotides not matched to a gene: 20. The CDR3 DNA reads TGTGCCAGCTCCCCTCGGGGCGGGAGGGCCTCAGGTGGTAACAATGAGCAGTTCTTC. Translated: CASSPRGGRASGGNNEQFF.

CDR3 sequence (DNA): TGTGCCAGCAGCTTAGCGCTGTCAGATCAAGAGACCCAGTACTTC. This encodes CASSLALSDQETQYF. V usage is TRBV7-7 and J usage is TRBJ2-5; D unresolved. This CDR3 is 15 amino acids long. Germline V gene lookup returns CDR1 SSHAT and CDR2 FNYEAQ (reference sequence). Trimming pared 0 bases from V and 2 bases from J, leaving 10 bases between.

The CDR3 DNA reads as TGTGCCAGCAGCCAAGCGACAGATAACTATGGCTACACCTTC. Protein: CASSQATDNYGYTF. The genes are TRBV7-2 and TRBJ1-2; D perhaps matches TRBD1 (5 bases). The CDR3 has 14 residues. Trimming took off 5 bases at V and 1 base at J, with 11 bases between the two ends. Germline CDR1 is SGHTA and CDR2 is FQGNSA.

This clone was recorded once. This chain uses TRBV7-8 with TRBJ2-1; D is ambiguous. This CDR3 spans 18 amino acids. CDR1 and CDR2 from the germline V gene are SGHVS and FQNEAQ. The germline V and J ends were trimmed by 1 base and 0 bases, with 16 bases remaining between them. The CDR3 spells CASSLVGFASSSYNEQFF. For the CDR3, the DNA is TGTGCCAGCAGCTTAGTGGGCTTTGCCTCGAGCTCCTACAATGAGCAGTTCTTC.

CDR3 sequence: CASSLWVGSSYNEQFF. DNA of the CDR3: TGTGCCAGCAGCTTATGGGTCGGGAGCTCCTACAATGAGCAGTTCTTC. The J gene is TRBJ2-1, the V gene TRBV7-3; tentative D call: TRBD2 (6 bases). CDR3 length: 16 amino acids. Trimming pared 2 bases from V and 0 bases from J, leaving 11 bases between. Germline V CDR1 and CDR2: SGHTA, FQGTGA.

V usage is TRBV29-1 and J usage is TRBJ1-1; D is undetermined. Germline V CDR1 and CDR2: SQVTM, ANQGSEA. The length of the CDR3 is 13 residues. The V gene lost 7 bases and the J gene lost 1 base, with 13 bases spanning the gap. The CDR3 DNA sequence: TGCAGCGCCCTACCTACAGCGAACACTGAAGCTTTCTTT. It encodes CSALPTANTEAFF.

CDR3 nucleotide sequence: TGTGCCAGCAGCGTAGGCGACAGGGGGAATCAGCCCCAGCATTTT. Its translation is CASSVGDRGNQPQHF. The gene calls are TRBV9 and TRBJ1-5; 9 positions match TRBD1. The CDR3 sequence is 15 residues long. After removal of 0 bases from V and 4 bases from J, the junction contained 2 bases not matched to a gene. CDR1 is SGDLS, CDR2 YYNGEE, per germline.

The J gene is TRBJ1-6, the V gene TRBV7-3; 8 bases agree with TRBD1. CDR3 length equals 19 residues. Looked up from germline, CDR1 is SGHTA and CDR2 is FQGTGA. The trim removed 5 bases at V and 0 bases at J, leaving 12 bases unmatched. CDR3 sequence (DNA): TGTGCCAGCAGCCCCGCTATATACAGGGGGAGCTCCTATAATTCACCCCTCCACTTT. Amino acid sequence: CASSPAIYRGSSYNSPLHF.

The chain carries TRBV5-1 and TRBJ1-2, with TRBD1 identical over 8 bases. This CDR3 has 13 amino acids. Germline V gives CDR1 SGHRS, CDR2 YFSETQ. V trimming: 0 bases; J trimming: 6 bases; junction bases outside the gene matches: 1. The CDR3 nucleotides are TGCGCCAGCAGCTTGGCAGGGGGCAATGGCTACACCTTC. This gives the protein CASSLAGGNGYTF.

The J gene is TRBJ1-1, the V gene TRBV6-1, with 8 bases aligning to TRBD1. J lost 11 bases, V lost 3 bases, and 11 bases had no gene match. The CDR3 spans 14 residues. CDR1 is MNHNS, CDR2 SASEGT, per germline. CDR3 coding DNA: TGTGCCAGCAGTGACTCCACAGGGGGTGGAAAGGCTTTCTTT. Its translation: CASSDSTGGGKAFF.

The CDR3 loop is CASSPRQYGSPLHF. The CDR3 region has the DNA TGTGCCAGTAGCCCCAGACAGTATGGTTCACCCCTCCACTTT. This chain links TRBV19 with TRBJ1-6, with D tentatively TRBD1 (5 bases). This CDR3 region has 14 residues. Per germline, CDR1 LNHDA and CDR2 SQIVND (reference sequence). V lost 6 bases and J lost 9, with 15 bases in between.